This T cell receptor (beta chain) was sequenced during a study of cytomegalovirus exposure and HLA in healthy donors (dated by TCRdb to about 2017). Study-wide context: An earlier analysis of approximately 640 of the donors reported approximately 270 Gb of sequence data and some 120 million unique TCR beta sequences from around 200 million T cells. An early release that covered about 600 HLA-typed donors contained approximately 300 gigabases of sequencing data and tens of millions of unique TCR sequences. Among the roughly 400 genotyped donors, approximately 76% belonged to the genetic ancestry cluster associated with self-reported Caucasian donors. The study aimed to test whether cataloging public T cell receptors could reveal signatures of past pathogen exposure. The study profiled the T cell repertoires of 550 to 700 subjects by immunosequencing and related them to cytomegalovirus serostatus. Besides the first cohort of roughly 660 subjects, a separate validation cohort made up of 120 different subjects was used. High-throughput TCR immunosequencing, statistical association of individual TCRs with disease status, and machine learning were combined to predict cytomegalovirus infection status. A later analysis re-analyzed previously published TCR beta repertoires from roughly 630 donors and added high-resolution HLA genotyping to study TCR occurrence patterns. In the later analysis, no new phenotypic data were used to find candidate immune exposures; instead, reliance was placed on TCR beta sequences and their occurrence across donors. An earlier analysis of 450 to 750 of the donors used high-throughput TCR beta sequencing to judge whether each TCR beta V gene segment behaved as functional or pseudogenic. Donor age, sex, ethnicity and CMV serostatus were compiled together with the repertoire data. A later genetic analysis took genome-wide SNP genotypes for about 55% of the roughly 670 donors and used that subset as a discovery cohort. All discovery cohort repertoires had been generated using a single sequencing platform. HLA typing covered class I and class II loci at four-digit resolution. The number of donors typed differed by locus, with about 629-630 for A, B, C, DRB1 and DQB1, 522 for DQA1, under 610 for DPA1, and some 440 for DPB1. Because of strong linkage in the cohort, a handful of DR-DQ haplotypes were treated as single units for association and clustering. Among 300 to 500 genotyped donors of the cohort, an average of roughly 230,000 unique TCR beta nucleotide sequences was sequenced per donor, of which about 19% were non-productive. Beyond this particular receptor, the publication reports: Because the 87-base-pair reads could not distinguish some IMGT-functional V segments, including TRBV6-2 and TRBV6-3, those segments were excluded. The cohort was sequenced for TCR beta chains only, and without alpha or paired-chain data the features that could be detected were limited. A later genetic analysis associated a missense DCLRE1C variant with V-gene and J-gene trimming of TCR beta chains, and an independent cohort replicated the association. Sequencing depth was assumed to be roughly uniform across donors in the presence/absence analyses, though that assumption may not hold. In an earlier analysis of approximately 590 of the donors, most TCR beta V segments appeared in productive rearrangements about 90% or about 30% of the time, broadly matching IMGT annotations. In vitro tests confirmed that three of the cytomegalovirus-associated TCR beta chains recognize cytomegalovirus antigens. In a later analysis, HLA-associated TCR beta chains were found to be more clonally expanded and to have lower generation probabilities than equally common non-associated chains. Cytomegalovirus status was reported to be diagnosed by the classifier with high specificity and sensitivity in both the original and validation cohorts. The authors suggested that the approach could potentially be extended to other disease states and immunological phenotypes. According to a later analysis, most CMV-associated TCR beta chains appeared to be HLA-restricted, and the HLA associations seemed to be driven largely by CMV exposure. Specific HLA alleles were associated with some 15,000 TCR beta sequences at a false discovery rate of 0.05 in a later analysis. According to a later genetic analysis, donors in an Asian-associated ancestry cluster had fewer N-insertions in productive TCRs than the approximately 670-donor mean. In the study, about 150 TCR beta chains were listed as associated with cytomegalovirus. Correlated functional status among segregating V segments might be attributable to linkage disequilibrium, but an unknown experimental factor could not be ruled out. A later analysis found that TCR association rates varied across HLA loci, with DRB1 alleles showing the most associated TCRs and HLA-C alleles the fewest. HLA typing was unavailable for some donors at each locus, so association tests used only the typed subset. While some public TCRs were present in many individuals, most TCR sequences turned up only very rarely across donors. The sequencing pipeline was judged likely to have produced a cluster of highly shared sequence variants as a technical artifact. A further reported finding was that TCR beta sequences accurately predicted the HLA-A and HLA-B alleles for most subjects in the first cohort. Roughly 17 rarely observed V segments, including chromosome 9 orphons, were excluded from the earlier analysis of several hundred of the donors because counts were too low. Immune exposure information for the cohort was limited to CMV serostatus. A later analysis reported that several top co-occurrence clusters appeared linked to parvovirus B19, influenza, CMV and Epstein-Barr virus. When HLA alleles, especially DR and DQ, strongly co-occurred, attributing TCR associations to individual alleles was difficult.

The cohort comprised 710 or so healthy bone marrow donors. Cohort members were all nominally healthy when sampled, although unrecorded immune exposures were likely present. The donor tested CMV seropositive, placing the donor among the approximately 290 seropositive members of the cohort. A peripheral blood sample was provided by each donor, and peripheral blood mononuclear cells were used for TCR beta sequencing. The Qiagen DNeasy Blood Extraction Kit was used to extract genomic DNA from the blood cell samples. In the case of this clone: Its specific antigen is unknown. No much larger clone exists at a distance of one base, and base qualities are not known.

The CDR3 sequence holds 13 residues, the cysteine and phenylalanine included. Only the CDR3 part of the read is kept: 39 bases, read in frame from the first base. The V and J ends are trimmed by 6 bases and 0 bases, leaving 9 bases between them. CDR1 and CDR2 are read off the germline V gene as SNHLY and FYNNEI. Library method: the immunoSEQ multiplex PCR assay. The multiplex PCR relied on a mix of 60 forward primers for TCR Vbeta segments and 13 reverse primers for TCR Jbeta segments. Amplification of the CDR3 region of rearranged TCR beta genes was performed with a multiplex PCR assay on genomic DNA. Amplified TCR beta libraries were sequenced as 87-base-pair reads on the Illumina HiSeq System. The authors' analysis ran thus. A later analysis tallied tens of millions of unique TCR beta chains across the approximately 670 repertoires, and about 10 million of those chains were shared by two or more donors. To remove PCR and sequencing errors, raw reads were error-corrected and collapsed into unique sequences using a nearest-neighbor algorithm that merged closely related sequences. V, D and J gene segments were assigned by aligning CDR3 sequences to IMGT reference sequences. Each retained sequence needed at least a six-nucleotide match to both a V gene segment and a J gene segment. Rearrangements were classified as productive when the CDR3 lacked stop codons and remained in frame with V and J, and all other rearrangements were classified as non-productive. Following IMGT convention, CDR3 was defined as the stretch from the second conserved V-encoded cysteine to the conserved J-encoded phenylalanine. In an earlier analysis of around 640 of the donors, sequences lacking an unambiguous match to a single V gene segment were excluded. In an earlier analysis of around 600 of the donors, V segments were called functional above 56.7% productive rearrangements and were called segregating when the between-donor standard deviation exceeded 5%. A statistical classification framework was built to diagnose cytomegalovirus status from the catalog of TCR beta chain sequences. V and J gene assignment, in a later analysis, came from comparing TCR nucleotide sequences with IMGT/GENE-DB human TR gene sequences. Using the TCRdist pipeline, a later analysis assigned CDR3 sequences along with most-parsimonious VDJ recombination scenarios. In a later analysis, each TCR beta chain was defined by its CDR3 amino acid sequence together with its V-gene family, and reads without a unique V-gene family were excluded. To address suspected cross-contamination and a sequencing artifact, a later analysis removed roughly 580 highly shared, low-generation-probability nucleotide sequences. In a later analysis, a clonal expansion index for each public chain was calculated from normalized within-repertoire ranks of inferred template counts. Generation probabilities in a later analysis came from a VDJ recombination model fitted to out-of-frame rearrangements, and those results were checked against IGoR. A later analysis scored TCR-TCR, TCR-HLA and TCR-CMV co-occurrence with hypergeometric tests, applying a repertoire-size bias correction to TCR pairs. To estimate false discovery rates, a later analysis permuted the HLA or CMV assignments 20 times. In a later analysis, co-occurring TCRs were grouped using DBSCAN, with TCRdist sequence similarity added in when clustering inside HLA-allele-positive subsets. Co-occurrence clustering excluded repertoires with fewer than 30,000 or more than 120,000 public chains, plus five with anomalous nucleotide sharing. TCRdb obtained this table from immuneACCESS and retained in-frame rearrangements with V and J assigned. These tables miss some clones; where compared with another copy, unresolved V genes account for less than half of the shortfall, and the remainder is unexplained. V and J calls and clone size are given by that table; D and trimming were obtained from the DNA. The sample table holds 81,000 or so clones, of which around two thirds were seen once. The ten most abundant clones make up 4.5% to 5.5% of the sample.

Material: PBMCs. The sequence was obtained from a woman aged 25 to 39 in good health and CMV-seropositive. The rearrangement joined TRBV2 to TRBJ2-7; D gene: possibly TRBD2, on 6 matching bases. The DNA sequence is given as TGTGCCAGCAGGGGGACTTTCTCCTACGAGCAGTACTTC. It encodes CASRGTFSYEQYF.